Listed here are 17 T cell receptor beta chains from one sample, sequenced in a study of blood T cell repertoires in COVID-19. Some clones are missing from TCRdb's copy, which holds only in-frame ones; the method was immunoSEQ multiplex PCR. Of just over 75,000 clones listed, 84% are singletons. The sequenced material came from peripheral blood. These receptors were taken from a man aged 50 to 60 with acute or convalescent COVID-19.

As DNA, the CDR3 is TGTGCCAGCAGCTTAGTAGGAGGGGGCGCGGCTGGCTACACCTTC. Translation gives CASSLVGGGAAGYTF. The chain employs TRBV7-9 and TRBJ1-2; TRBD1 matches 7 bases. The CDR3 spans 15 residues. From germline, CDR1 is SEHNR and CDR2 FQNEAQ (reference sequence). Trimming at V came to 1 base and at J to 7 bases, leaving 9 bases not matched to a gene.

This clone was seen more than once but under ten times. The chain links TRBV5-4 to TRBJ1-2; 9 nucleotides agree with TRBD1. Germline V CDR1 and CDR2: SGHNT, YYREEE (reference sequence). Trimming removed 0 bases from V and 7 bases from J; junction bases left unmatched: 4. The CDR3 runs to 14 residues. Here the CDR3 DNA reads TGTGCCAGCAGCTTGGACAGGGGGCAGGGTGGCTACACCTTC. Translated: CASSLDRGQGGYTF.

The J gene is TRBJ1-1, the V gene TRBV2; no clear D. Germline loops: CDR1 SNHLY, CDR2 FYNNEI. The V gene lost 6 bases and the J gene lost 5 bases, with 19 bases spanning the gap. The CDR3 is 15 amino acids. The CDR3 sequence is CASSRLEVTGTEAFF. The CDR3 region has the DNA TGTGCCAGCAGCAGATTGGAGGTTACGGGTACTGAAGCTTTCTTT.

The CDR3 region has the DNA TGTGCCATCAGTGTCCCACAGGGGGCTGGCTATGGCTACACCTTC. It encodes CAISVPQGAGYGYTF. The V call is TRBV10-3, the J call TRBJ1-2; TRBD1 aligns across 9 bases. Germline trimming cut 4 bases from V and 4 bases from J; bases unmatched to any gene: 7. The CDR3 extends over 15 amino acids. Germline V gene lookup returns CDR1 ENHRY and CDR2 SYGVKD.

This clone appeared a single time. The chain has TRBV28 and TRBJ1-1; TRBD1 aligns across 8 bases. The trim removed 5 bases at V and 4 bases at J, leaving 15 bases unmatched. The CDR3 runs 17 residues. Germline V gene sequence: CDR1 MDHEN, CDR2 SYDVKM. The CDR3 bases are TGTGCCAGCAGTCTCATATTTACGTACAGGGGGTCCACTGAAGCTTTCTTT. Protein product: CASSLIFTYRGSTEAFF.

This chain uses TRBV29-1 with TRBJ2-7; perhaps TRBD1 as D (8 bases). CDR3 length: 13 amino acids. CDR1 and CDR2 (germline): SQVTM, ANQGSEA. V lost 4 bases and J 7 bases, leaving 17 bases between the germline ends. The CDR3 sequence: CSVARQGRDEQYF. CDR3 nucleotide sequence: TGCAGCGTTGCCCGACAGGGGAGGGATGAGCAGTACTTC.

This clone is a singleton in its sample. The chain recombines TRBV11-3 with TRBJ1-6; 7 nucleotides match TRBD1. With V trimmed by 5 bases and J by 7 bases, 5 bases remained unmatched. The CDR3 runs to 14 residues. Germline V lookup: CDR1 SGHNT, CDR2 YENEEA. The CDR3 DNA sequence: TGTGCCAGCAGCCTCGGGACAGCCAATTCACCCCTCCACTTT. Encoded protein: CASSLGTANSPLHF. Full variable domain (remainder filled in from reference TRBV11-3 and TRBJ1-6): EAGVVQSPRYKIIEKKQPVAFWCNPISGHNTLYWYLQNLGQGPELLIRYENEEAVDDSQLPKDRFSAERLKGVDSTLKIQPAELGDSAVYLCASSLGTANSPLHFGNGTRLTVT.

This clone occurred a few times. The gene calls are TRBV5-1 and TRBJ2-1; TRBD1 matches 9 bases. The ends lost 0 bases at V and 5 bases at J; junction bases unmatched: 12. Germline lookup yields CDR1 SGHRS and CDR2 YFSETQ. The CDR3 contains 18 residues. The CDR3 DNA follows: TGCGCCAGCAGCTTGGCTCTCAGGCGGGACAGGGCCAACAATGAGCAGTTCTTC. It is translated as CASSLALRRDRANNEQFF.

The chain recombines TRBV5-1 with TRBJ2-1; 7 bases are a match to TRBD2. Per the germline V gene, CDR1 is SGHRS and CDR2 is YFSETQ. V was pared by 4 bases and J by 7 bases, with 11 bases of the junction left unmatched. The CDR3 covers 15 residues. This CDR3 reads CASSPGGWGGNEQFF. Here the CDR3 DNA reads TGCGCCAGCAGCCCGGGGGGTTGGGGGGGGAATGAGCAGTTCTTC.

This rearrangement joins TRBV28 to TRBJ2-5; TRBD1 is a possible D gene (6 bases). Trimming pared 2 bases from V and 4 bases from J, leaving 11 bases between. Germline CDR1 MDHEN, CDR2 SYDVKM. The CDR3 totals 14 residues. The CDR3 reads CASSLQGSRETQYF. For the CDR3, the DNA is TGTGCCAGCAGTTTACAGGGGAGTCGAGAGACCCAGTACTTC.

The V gene is TRBV28, the J gene TRBJ1-3; the D gene is possibly TRBD1 (5 bases). The CDR3 runs 14 residues. V was pared by 7 bases and J by 0 bases, with 10 bases between. CDR1 and CDR2 from the germline V gene are MDHEN and SYDVKM. CDR3 bases: TGTGCCAGCATCGGAAGGGGCTCTGGAAACACCATATATTTT. Translating gives CASIGRGSGNTIYF.

The genes are TRBV7-6 and TRBJ1-5, with TRBD1 matching 8 bases. After removal of 5 bases from V and 1 base from J, the junction contained 4 bases not matched to a gene. Germline values: CDR1 SGHVS, CDR2 FNYEAQ. The CDR3 has 15 residues. The CDR3 reads CASSPGQASNQPQHF. For the CDR3, the DNA is TGTGCCAGCAGCCCGGGACAGGCAAGCAATCAGCCCCAGCATTTT.

CDR3 in DNA: TGTGCCAGCAGACCTCGACATGGCTACGAGCAGTACTTC. This sequence encodes CASRPRHGYEQYF. The rearrangement joins TRBV6-5 to TRBJ2-7; D remains ambiguous. This CDR3 is built from 13 residues. With 6 bases removed from V and 3 bases from J, the gap between germline ends came to 12 bases. Germline V gene data show CDR1 as MNHEY and CDR2 as SVGAGI.

Concerning this clone: This CDR3 is also generated by other DNA sequences in the sample. The chain is built from TRBV27 and TRBJ1-5; 10 bases agree with TRBD1. CDR1 MNHEY and CDR2 SMNVEV come from the germline V gene (reference sequence). The CDR3 is 15 amino acids. V was clipped by 2 bases and J by 2 bases; unmatched bases: 0. CDR3 sequence: CASSLGTGGNQPQHF. CDR3 coding DNA: TGTGCCAGCAGTTTAGGGACAGGGGGCAATCAGCCCCAGCATTTT.

The chain uses TRBV11-2 and TRBJ1-5, with D possibly being TRBD1 (5 bases). Germline CDR1 SGHAT, CDR2 FQNNGV. This CDR3 contains 15 residues. Trimming removed 5 bases at V and 5 bases at J, with 16 bases between. In DNA, the CDR3 is TGTGCCAGCAGCAGCCAGACGCCGGGGGATCAGCCCCAGCATTTT. The encoded protein is CASSSQTPGDQPQHF.

CDR3 sequence: CSVGRGSGGEQYF. Written as DNA, the CDR3 is TGCAGCGTCGGAAGGGGGAGTGGGGGAGAGCAGTACTTC. The chain combines TRBV29-1 with TRBJ2-7; a possible D gene is TRBD1 (6 bases). The CDR3 extends over 13 amino acids. V lost 6 bases to trimming and J lost 7 bases, with 19 bases between them. Per the germline V gene, CDR1 is SQVTM and CDR2 is ANQGSEA.

The chain is built from TRBV7-2 and TRBJ2-1; 8 bases match TRBD2. V was clipped by 5 bases and J by 4 bases; unmatched bases: 7. Germline CDR1 reads SGHTA; CDR2 reads FQGNSA. The CDR3 extends over 15 amino acids. The CDR3 spells CASSPPGGLYNEQFF. The CDR3 DNA is TGTGCCAGCAGCCCTCCGGGGGGGCTTTACAATGAGCAGTTCTTC.